The rows below give T cell receptor beta chains drawn from one sample of a study of identical twins. MiXCR was run by TCRdb on the 5' RACE reads, yielding one entry per CDR3 protein. The sample consists of about 470,000 distinct CDR3 sequences, approximately 24% of them appearing once. The sample was also linked to a second study, of T cells expressing NK-cell markers.

The sequenced material came from CD4+ T cells sorted from blood. All receptors come from a woman under 30 in good health. Each CDR3 is given with its conserved first and last residue. Fields, in order: D gene, V gene, clone size, J gene, CDR3 DNA, CDR3 protein. D genes are given only for firm matches. Clone size is shown for a subset of rows, as once, few, many or a class of expanded clone.

>.|TRBV7-2|.|TRBJ2-7
TGTGCCAGCAGCAAAGGGCCCAGGTCCAGGCAGTACTTC
CASSKGPRSRQYF
>TRBD1|TRBV18|.|TRBJ2-5
TGTGCCAGCTCACCGACCCGGGACAGGTTTGGTGGGTACTTC
CASSPTRDRFGGYF
>.|TRBV20-1|.|TRBJ2-5
TGCAGTGCTAGTCAGGGAGGGGGGGAGACCCAGTACTTC
CSASQGGGETQYF
>TRBD2|TRBV20-1|.|TRBJ2-5
TGCAGTGCTAGATGCCGGGGACTAGGGTGCGAGACCCAGTACTTC
CSARCRGLGCETQYF
>.|TRBV5-8|.|TRBJ2-1
TGTGCCAGCAGCTTGTTCGGGGGCGGACGGGACAATGAGCAGTTCTTC
CASSLFGGGRDNEQFF
>.|TRBV7-9|.|TRBJ2-7
TGTGCCAGCAGCTTAATGCGCGAGAGCTCCTACGAGCAGTACTTC
CASSLMRESSYEQYF
>TRBD2|TRBV12-3/TRBV12-4|.|TRBJ2-4
TGTGCCAGCAGTAAACAGCGGGAGGCTGACATTCAGTACTTC
CASSKQREADIQYF
>.|TRBV6-6|.|TRBJ2-5
TGTGCCAGCAGTTACGGGGGGAGTGAGACCCAGTACTTC
CASSYGGSETQYF
>TRBD1|TRBV2|.|TRBJ2-7
TGTGCCAGCAGGGCCCAGACAGGGGGGATTGGCGAGCAGTACTTC
CASRAQTGGIGEQYF
>.|TRBV6-2/TRBV6-3|few|TRBJ2-1
TGTGCCAGCAGTTACGGCAGGTTCTACAATGAGCAGTTCTTC
CASSYGRFYNEQFF
>.|TRBV7-6|.|TRBJ2-7
TGTGCCAGCAGCTTATCAGACAGTGTCTCCTACGAGCAGTACTTC
CASSLSDSVSYEQYF
>.|TRBV27|.|TRBJ2-7
TGTGCCAGCAGTTCCTTTGGGACGACGTCCTACGAGCAGTACTTC
CASSSFGTTSYEQYF
>.|TRBV7-9|few|TRBJ1-2
TGTGCCAGCAGCTTAGATTCCGGGGGAGCTAACTATGGCTACACCTTC
CASSLDSGGANYGYTF
>.|TRBV7-3|few|TRBJ1-2
TGTGCCAGCAGCTTAACGGCAAGTTATGGCTACACCTTC
CASSLTASYGYTF
>TRBD1|TRBV18|.|TRBJ2-2
TGTGCCAGCTCACCAAGTCAGGGGGCGAACACCGGGGAGCTGTTTTTT
CASSPSQGANTGELFF
>TRBD2|TRBV5-1|few|TRBJ2-7
TGCGCCAGCAGCACCGGACTAGCGGGAGACTTATCCTACGAGCAGTACTTC
CASSTGLAGDLSYEQYF
>.|TRBV4-1|.|TRBJ2-5
TGCGCCAGCAGCCAAGATGTGGGGCACGCCAGGGAGACCCAGTACTTC
CASSQDVGHARETQYF
>TRBD2|TRBV6-5|.|TRBJ2-4
TGTGCCAGCAGTTGGGGTAGCGGGGGGGATGACATTCAGTACTTC
CASSWGSGGDDIQYF
>.|TRBV2|few|TRBJ2-3
TGTGCCAGCACTCGTACGGGGGGCGGGATCACAGATACGCAGTATTTT
CASTRTGGGITDTQYF
>.|TRBV5-1|few|TRBJ2-7
TGCGCCAGCAGCTGGCTCGAAGATAGCTACGAGCAGTACTTC
CASSWLEDSYEQYF
>.|TRBV12-3/TRBV12-4|.|TRBJ2-5
TGTGCCAGCAGTTGGGACACCCCCAATCAAGAGACCCAGTACTTC
CASSWDTPNQETQYF
>.|TRBV5-1|.|TRBJ2-3
TGCGCCAGCAGCCCTCAAGGAGATACGCAGTATTTT
CASSPQGDTQYF
>TRBD2|TRBV12-3/TRBV12-4|few|TRBJ2-3
TGTGCCAGCACACCGATAACTAGCGGGAGCCTCACAGATACGCAGTATTTT
CASTPITSGSLTDTQYF
>.|TRBV20-1|few|TRBJ2-1
TGCAGTGCTAGAGATCGGGGCAGGAGTGTCGATGAGCAGTTCTTC
CSARDRGRSVDEQFF
>.|TRBV5-1|.|TRBJ2-2
TGCGCCAGCAGCTTAGCGAGACAATCGGTCACCGGGGAGCTGTTTTTT
CASSLARQSVTGELFF
>.|TRBV12-3/TRBV12-4|many|TRBJ1-2
TGTGCCAGCAGTTTCCAGGCCGACAGAGGATATGGCTACACCTTC
CASSFQADRGYGYTF
>TRBD2|TRBV2|few|TRBJ2-1
TGTGCCAGCAGGGCTAGCGGAATCTCCGGTGAGCAGTTCTTC
CASRASGISGEQFF
>TRBD2|TRBV6-1|few|TRBJ2-1
TGTGCCAGCAGGGTCCCCGGGACTAGTCGCAATGAGCAGTTCTTC
CASRVPGTSRNEQFF
>.|TRBV20-1|few|TRBJ2-1
TGCAGTGCTTCCAACAGGGAAAAGCAGTTCTTC
CSASNREKQFF
>.|TRBV20-1|few|TRBJ1-1
TGCAGTGCTAAGGCGGGACACATGAACACTGAAGCTTTCTTT
CSAKAGHMNTEAFF
>.|TRBV9|few|TRBJ2-5
TGTGCCAGCAGCGTAAGACAGGGAGGGGAGACCCAGTACTTC
CASSVRQGGETQYF
>.|TRBV20-1|.|TRBJ1-3
TGCAGTGCTAGGTGGTCTGGAAACACCATATATTTT
CSARWSGNTIYF
>.|TRBV10-2|few|TRBJ2-7
TGCGCCAGCAGTGAGTCATACTCCCTCTCCTACGAGCAGTACTTC
CASSESYSLSYEQYF
>TRBD2|TRBV4-1|few|TRBJ2-1
TGCGCCAGCAGCCAAGAAGGAAGCGGGAGATTCAATGAGCAGTTCTTC
CASSQEGSGRFNEQFF
>.|TRBV4-2|few|TRBJ2-7
TGTGCCAGCAGCCATACTGGGGATGAGCAGTACTTC
CASSHTGDEQYF
>.|TRBV5-6|many|TRBJ2-7
TGTGCCAGCAGCTTGGCCAGCTGGACCGCGACCTACGAGCAGTACTTC
CASSLASWTATYEQYF
>.|TRBV20-1|few|TRBJ2-3
TGCAGTGCTAGAGATCAGCACAGTTCAGATACGCAGTATTTT
CSARDQHSSDTQYF
>.|TRBV6-1|.|TRBJ1-2
TGTGCCAGCAGTGCGAGAAGGGCCGGCTATGGCTACACCTTC
CASSARRAGYGYTF
>.|TRBV4-3|.|TRBJ1-2
TGCGCCAGCAGCCTCCTAGGGGCAGCTAACTATGGCTACACCTTC
CASSLLGAANYGYTF
>.|TRBV3-1|.|TRBJ1-5
TGTGCCAGCAGCCACGGGACAAGCAATCAGCCCCAGCATTTT
CASSHGTSNQPQHF
>TRBD1|TRBV20-1|few|TRBJ2-7
TGCAGTGCTAGAGATTCCGGGACAGGGGATTCCCACGAGCAGTACTTC
CSARDSGTGDSHEQYF
>TRBD2|TRBV6-2/TRBV6-3|.|TRBJ2-2
TGTGCCAGCGAAGCCGGGAGGGCCGTGGAGCTGTTTTTT
CASEAGRAVELFF
>.|TRBV15|.|TRBJ2-2
TGTGCCACCAGCAGAGAGGGGGTTTACAAGGGCGGGGAGCTGTTTTTT
CATSREGVYKGGELFF
>TRBD2|TRBV4-3|few|TRBJ2-1
TGCGCCAGCAGCCAAGATGGCACAACCGGGACTAGTCGCGATGAGCAGTTCTTC
CASSQDGTTGTSRDEQFF
>.|TRBV20-1|few|TRBJ2-2
TGCAGTGCGGCGGGGTGGACCCCCACCGGGGAGCTGTTTTTT
CSAAGWTPTGELFF
>.|TRBV10-3|.|TRBJ2-5
TGTGCCATCAGTTCGGGGAATAATCTCCAAGAGACCCAGTACTTC
CAISSGNNLQETQYF
>.|TRBV18|.|TRBJ2-7
TGTGCCAGCTCACCGTCTGCAGGCTACGAGCAGTACTTC
CASSPSAGYEQYF
>.|TRBV5-1|few|TRBJ2-5
TGCGCCAGCAGCTTGGATCCCCAAGAGACCCAGTACTTC
CASSLDPQETQYF
>TRBD2|TRBV7-9|.|TRBJ2-3
TGTGCCAGCAGGATAGCGGGAGTCTCAGATACGCAGTATTTT
CASRIAGVSDTQYF
>.|TRBV27|few|TRBJ1-1
TGTGCCAGCAGTTTTTCGTGGGACACTGAAGCTTTCTTT
CASSFSWDTEAFF
>TRBD1|TRBV5-6|few|TRBJ2-1
TGTGCCAGCGGACAGGGTTACTACAATGAGCAGTTCTTC
CASGQGYYNEQFF
>.|TRBV10-3|few|TRBJ1-3
TGTGCCATCACCTCCGCATGGGGAAACACCATATATTTT
CAITSAWGNTIYF